The T cell receptor delta chain under discussion was sequenced for a study of γδ T cells in repeated Plasmodium falciparum infection. As for the study in general: The natural-infection arm compared Malian children under seasonal malaria with matched Australian children. Over around 630 days, donors received four mosquito-bite P. falciparum NF54 infections. Timepoints: baseline, immediately before selected infections, and 21 days after every infection. Points from the study as a whole: Vgamma9/Vdelta2+ T cells showed a stable polyclonal repertoire with shared TCRgamma sequences.

Germline V CDR1 and CDR2: TVYSNPD, GDNSRS (reference sequence). This CDR3 has 13 amino acids. Gammadelta T cells were flow-sorted from PBMC into Vgamma9/Vdelta2+ and Vdelta2-negative populations for bulk analysis. About this clone itself: Its cognate antigen is unknown. A single base is all that separates this from a far larger clone, so a read error is likely. The same CDR3 also results from other DNA sequences found in this sample.

TCRdb re-identified clones in the multiplex PCR reads via CATT. The table has around 49,000 delta-chain clones, around 2% seen once. The V gene call is TRDV3, and the J gene call is absent; the tabulated D call, TRDD3, remains unverified against the DNA. This clonotype originated in a pool of human donors (malaria-infected and uninfected, not separated). The specimen was gamma-delta T cells from blood. The CDR3 is CAKRGRIGDGLIF. The DNA for the CDR3 is TGTGCCAAACGAGGGAGGATTGGGGATGGACTCATATTT.